The next 16 T cell receptor beta chains were all read from a single sample in a study of cytomegalovirus exposure and HLA in healthy donors. Measured with immunoSEQ multiplex PCR; TCRdb has only the in-frame clones, and not every one. The sample includes 200,000 to 250,000 clones, roughly 84% seen only once; the top ten take over 11%. The sequenced sample consisted of PBMCs. Receptors originate from a woman aged 25 to 45 in good health and CMV-seropositive.

The V and J genes are TRBV28 and TRBJ2-7; D not certain. V was trimmed by 4 bases and J by 4 bases, leaving 11 bases between them. Germline V gene lookup returns CDR1 MDHEN and CDR2 SYDVKM. This CDR3 spans 13 amino acids. In nucleotides, the CDR3 is TGTGCCAGCAGTTCCCCCTCCCCATACGAGCAGTACTTC. It translates to CASSSPSPYEQYF.

This chain links TRBV2 with TRBJ1-5; the match to TRBD1 covers 7 bases. With 6 bases clipped from V and 5 bases from J, the junction kept 10 bases outside the gene matches. CDR1 SNHLY and CDR2 FYNNEI come from the germline V gene. The CDR3 totals 15 residues. The CDR3: CASSVLDRRYQPQHF. As DNA, the CDR3 is TGTGCCAGCAGCGTATTGGACAGGCGATATCAGCCCCAGCATTTT. Supplemented by reference TRBV2 and TRBJ1-5, the full variable domain reads EPEVTQTPSHQVTQMGQEVILRCVPISNHLYFYWYRQILGQKVEFLVSFYNNEISEKSEIFDDQFSVERPDGSNFTLKIRSTKLEDSAMYFCASSVLDRRYQPQHFGDGTRLSIL.

The rearrangement joins TRBV5-1 to TRBJ1-2; D is uncertain. From germline, CDR1 is SGHRS and CDR2 YFSETQ. The CDR3 length is 12 residues. Trimming pared 4 bases from V and 4 bases from J, leaving 8 bases between. For the CDR3, the DNA is TGCGCCAGCAGCCCAGAATCCTATGGCTACACCTTC. Its translation: CASSPESYGYTF.

The rearrangement links TRBV5-1 to TRBJ1-1; no clear D. The CDR3 extends over 12 amino acids. V lost 7 bases, J lost 6 bases, and 13 bases lay in between. The germline CDR1 and CDR2 sequences are SGHRS and YFSETQ. The CDR3 protein is CASRPADSEAFF. CDR3 DNA: TGCGCCAGCCGCCCGGCGGATTCTGAAGCTTTCTTT.

CDR3 region: CAWSPPTGANYGYTF. The CDR3 region has the DNA TGTGCCTGGAGTCCTCCGACAGGAGCTAACTATGGCTACACCTTC. The chain employs TRBV30 and TRBJ1-2; weak D call: TRBD1 (6 bases). The CDR3 extends over 15 amino acids. V was trimmed by 2 bases and J by 0 bases, leaving 13 bases between them. CDR1 is GTSNPN, CDR2 SVGIG, per germline (reference sequence).

The chain's CDR3 is CASSEPGKTTEAFF. The CDR3 coding sequence is TGTGCCAGCAGTGAACCTGGGAAAACCACTGAAGCTTTCTTT. This chain connects TRBV6-1 to TRBJ1-1; D unresolved. V lost 2 bases to trimming and J lost 4 bases, with 11 bases between them. Germline assignment: CDR1 MNHNS and CDR2 SASEGT. CDR3 length equals 14 residues.

The chain has TRBV5-1 and TRBJ2-3, with a weak D call TRBD2 (6 bases). The CDR3 length is 14 residues. The V gene's germline CDR1 is SGHRS and CDR2 YFSETQ. V was pared by 7 bases and J by 6 bases, with 18 bases between. The DNA for the CDR3 is TGCGCCAGCCGGGACTCGGGTAGATTGGATACGCAGTATTTT. Its translation is CASRDSGRLDTQYF.

This clone has only a few counts. The chain carries TRBV5-1 and TRBJ1-2, with 8 bases matching TRBD1. CDR1 is SGHRS, CDR2 YFSETQ, per germline. The CDR3 loop spans 14 amino acids. V was pared by 3 bases and J by 4 bases, with 5 bases of the junction left unmatched. CDR3 DNA sequence: TGCGCCAGCAGCTCCGGACAGGGATTCTATGGCTACACCTTC. This translates into CASSSGQGFYGYTF.

The chain joins TRBV29-1 to TRBJ2-6, with D perhaps matching TRBD2 (5 bases). V shed 5 bases and J shed 0 bases, with 8 bases lying between them. The CDR3 consists of 14 residues. Germline assignment: CDR1 SQVTM and CDR2 ANQGSEA. CDR3 coding DNA: TGCAGCGTTTCGAGCGGCTCTGGGGCCAACGTCCTGACTTTC. It is translated as CSVSSGSGANVLTF.

The rearrangement uses TRBV6-5 and TRBJ2-1, with D possibly matching TRBD2 (5 bases). Germline CDR1 and CDR2: MNHEY and SVGAGI. The length of the CDR3 is 15 residues. Trimming removed 4 bases from V and 9 bases from J, with 19 bases in between. The chain's CDR3 is CASSSDWAIGSEQFF. Here the CDR3 DNA reads TGTGCCAGCAGTTCGGACTGGGCTATCGGCTCTGAGCAGTTCTTC.

This chain joins TRBV6-1 and TRBJ2-1, with a tentative D call TRBD1 (6 bases). V shed 5 bases and J shed 7 bases, with 15 bases lying between them. Germline assignment: CDR1 MNHNS and CDR2 SASEGT. The CDR3 covers 14 residues. CDR3 sequence (DNA): TGTGCCAGCAGTCAAGGAGCAGGGGTGAATGAGCAGTTCTTC. Translated: CASSQGAGVNEQFF.

This sequence joins TRBV11-3 and TRBJ1-1; unclear D gene. Germline loops: CDR1 SGHNT, CDR2 YENEEA. V lost 2 bases, J lost 1 base, and 5 bases lay in between. CDR3 size: 13 residues. CDR3 coding DNA: TGTGCCAGCAGCTTAACGGGGAACACTGAAGCTTTCTTT. Protein product: CASSLTGNTEAFF.

V is TRBV6-5 and J is TRBJ1-3; D is possibly TRBD1 (5 bases). This CDR3 contains 15 residues. CDR1 is MNHEY and CDR2 is SVGAGI in the germline V gene. The ends were cut back, 3 bases at V and 1 base at J, with 10 bases in the middle. The CDR3 DNA sequence: TGTGCCAGCAGTTATGACCGACAGTCTGGAAACACCATATATTTT. Protein product: CASSYDRQSGNTIYF.

The chain couples TRBV6-6 to TRBJ2-1, with 7 positions matching TRBD2. The J segment lost 4 bases and the V segment lost 4 bases, leaving 7 bases of the junction unmatched. Germline CDR1 MNHNY, CDR2 SVGAGI (reference sequence). This CDR3 has 15 amino acids. Written as DNA, the CDR3 is TGTGCCAGCAGTTTGGGCGGGAGCGATTACAATGAGCAGTTCTTC. It yields the protein CASSLGGSDYNEQFF.

The rearrangement joins TRBV27 to TRBJ1-2; D uncertain. The V and J ends lost 4 bases and 1 base respectively, with 10 bases between them. The germline V gene has CDR1 MNHEY and CDR2 SMNVEV (reference sequence). This CDR3 is 14 amino acids long. The CDR3: CASSWKQSNYGYTF. The CDR3 DNA reads as TGTGCCAGCAGTTGGAAACAGAGTAACTATGGCTACACCTTC.

The sample holds a few counts of this clone. The chain joins TRBV5-1 to TRBJ2-7, with D possibly TRBD1 on 6 matching bases. Germline assignment: CDR1 SGHRS and CDR2 YFSETQ. Deletions cut 5 bases from V and 4 bases from J, with 10 bases between. This CDR3 contains 12 residues. The CDR3 nucleotides are TGCGCCAGCAGTTATCAGGGGTACGAGCAGTACTTC. Amino acid sequence: CASSYQGYEQYF.